This TCR beta chain was identified in a study of blood T cell repertoires in COVID-19. The germline V gene has CDR1 SGHTS and CDR2 YDEGEE. This CDR3 spans 15 amino acids. V was pared by 1 base and J by 4 bases, with 12 bases between. The repertoire was sequenced with immunoSEQ multiplex PCR; TCRdb's copy has only in-frame clones and lacks some. The sample contains 90,000 to 120,000 clones, approximately 90% of which appear only once. This clone was picked up a small number of times. The TCR was taken from a woman under 40 with acute or convalescent COVID-19. The sample was peripheral blood. The J gene is TRBJ1-5, the V gene TRBV5-8; D possibly corresponds to TRBD1 (5 bases). The CDR3 region is CASSLRGGKNQPQHF. DNA for the CDR3: TGTGCCAGCAGCTTGCGGGGGGGGAAGAATCAGCCCCAGCATTTT.